The 10 T cell receptor beta chains presented below share a single source sample, sequenced in a study of T cells in localized non-small cell lung cancer. The data were produced by immunoSEQ multiplex PCR, yet TCRdb's version contains in-frame clones alone and is incomplete. Of 20,000 to 25,000 clones in the sample, 75% to 90% were seen once. The sample was PBMCs, taken before any cancer treatment. These receptors all come from a man aged 40 to 70 with stage II squamous cell lung carcinoma.

CDR3 amino acids: CASSLDSLYEQYF. The CDR3 nucleotides are TGTGCCAGCAGCCTGGACAGCCTTTACGAGCAGTACTTC. The rearrangement joins TRBV5-4 to TRBJ2-7, with D maybe TRBD1 (6 bases). V lost 4 bases, J lost 4 bases, and 12 bases lay in between. The CDR3 spans 13 residues. CDR1 is SGHNT, CDR2 YYREEE, per germline (reference sequence).

The rearrangement uses TRBV19 and TRBJ2-7, with 8 nucleotides matching TRBD1. Trimming took 1 base from V and 0 from J; bases not matched to a gene: 2. Germline V CDR1 and CDR2: LNHDA, SQIVND (reference sequence). This CDR3 region has 15 residues. Written as DNA, the CDR3 is TGTGCCAGTAGTATAGGACAGGGGAGCTCCTACGAGCAGTACTTC. It is translated as CASSIGQGSSYEQYF.

The CDR3 loop is CASSVSSGRGDTQYF. The CDR3 DNA follows: TGTGCCAGCAGTGTCTCTAGCGGGAGAGGCGATACGCAGTATTTT. This rearrangement joins TRBV6-5 to TRBJ2-3; 10 bases line up with TRBD2. Trimming at V came to 5 bases and at J to 6 bases, leaving 8 bases not matched to a gene. The CDR3 consists of 15 residues. CDR1 and CDR2 (germline): MNHEY, SVGAGI.

The gene calls are TRBV4-3 and TRBJ2-4, with a weak D call TRBD2 (6 bases). This CDR3 is 13 amino acids long. V dropped 4 bases and J dropped 5 bases, with 9 bases sitting between them. The germline gives CDR1 LGHNA, CDR2 YSLEER. The CDR3 loop reads CASSLGSQNIQYF. As DNA, the CDR3 is TGCGCCAGCAGCCTCGGGAGCCAAAACATTCAGTACTTC.

The rearrangement uses TRBV30 and TRBJ2-7, with no clear D. The CDR3 totals 12 residues. Germline V gene lookup returns CDR1 GTSNPN and CDR2 SVGIG (reference sequence). Deletions cut 0 bases from V and 3 bases from J, with 6 bases between. The CDR3 nucleotides are TGTGCCTGGAGTGTTAGTGGCTACGAGCAGTACTTC. Translated: CAWSVSGYEQYF.

This chain links TRBV4-1 with TRBJ2-7; D gene unclear. This CDR3 contains 15 residues. Germline V gene sequence: CDR1 MGHRA, CDR2 YSYEKL. V was shortened by 0 bases and J by 4 bases, with 13 bases between the two germline ends. The CDR3 here is CASSQEWLGRYEQYF. The CDR3 DNA is TGCGCCAGCAGCCAAGAGTGGCTAGGACGGTACGAGCAGTACTTC.

This clone was detected only a few times. V is TRBV4-3 and J is TRBJ1-4; possibly TRBD1 for D (5 bases). Germline assignment: CDR1 LGHNA and CDR2 YSLEER. V shed 1 base and J shed 8 bases, with 14 bases lying between them. This CDR3 contains 15 residues. CDR3 nucleotides: TGCGCCAGCAGCCAAGTGGGGGGGTCAGACGAAAAACTGTTTTTT. Translated, it gives CASSQVGGSDEKLFF.

The chain has TRBV7-2 and TRBJ1-2; D is possibly TRBD1 (6 bases). Germline CDR1 and CDR2: SGHTA and FQGNSA. CDR3 length: 15 amino acids. The ends were cut back, 1 base at V and 4 bases at J, with 13 bases in the middle. CDR3 DNA sequence: TGTGCCAGCAGCTTAGGGGCAGGGGAAGGCTATGGCTACACCTTC. Amino acids: CASSLGAGEGYGYTF.

The chain uses TRBV6-1 and TRBJ2-1; 8 bases match TRBD1. CDR1 and CDR2 (germline): MNHNS, SASEGT. With 10 bases clipped from V and 4 bases from J, the junction kept 6 bases outside the gene matches. There are 13 residues in the CDR3. This chain's CDR3 is CATGTGSYNEQFF. As DNA, the CDR3 is TGTGCCACCGGGACAGGTTCTTACAATGAGCAGTTCTTC.

The chain combines TRBV7-9 with TRBJ1-1, with TRBD1 identical over 11 bases. There are 17 residues in the CDR3. Germline assignment: CDR1 SEHNR and CDR2 FQNEAQ (reference sequence). V gave up 4 bases and J gave up 1 base; unmatched junction bases: 8. CDR3 protein: CASSSNRDRGTNTEAFF. In DNA, the CDR3 is TGTGCCAGCAGCTCGAACCGGGACAGGGGGACGAACACTGAAGCTTTCTTT.